Detailed here is one T cell receptor beta chain. Its cognate antigen is unknown. It was with random hexamers that roughly 0.45 to 1 ug RNA was reverse transcribed. TCRdb reprocessed the immunoSEQ multiplex PCR reads via MiXCR and lists one record per CDR3 protein. The sample shows 250,000 to 350,000 distinct CDR3 sequences, around 83% of them seen only once. The data belong to a study of CD8 T cells in Susac syndrome. CD8+ and CD4+ T cells circulating in blood were sequenced for TCR beta. The CDR3 extends over 13 amino acids. Germline CDR1 SGHVS, CDR2 FQNEAQ. The J segment lost 8 bases and the V segment lost 8 bases, leaving 8 bases of the junction unmatched. Study outcomes and limitations: The relatively small number of individuals in the TCR sequencing and HLA analysis was acknowledged by the study.

The chain combines TRBV7-8 with TRBJ1-2, with 10 positions matching TRBD1. Sequencing was done on a sample of CD8+ T cells from PBMCs. This clonotype was sampled from a human donor with multiple sclerosis. CDR3 bases: TGTGCCAGCCGAAGTGGGACAGGGGAAGGCTACACCTTC. It yields the protein CASRSGTGEGYTF.